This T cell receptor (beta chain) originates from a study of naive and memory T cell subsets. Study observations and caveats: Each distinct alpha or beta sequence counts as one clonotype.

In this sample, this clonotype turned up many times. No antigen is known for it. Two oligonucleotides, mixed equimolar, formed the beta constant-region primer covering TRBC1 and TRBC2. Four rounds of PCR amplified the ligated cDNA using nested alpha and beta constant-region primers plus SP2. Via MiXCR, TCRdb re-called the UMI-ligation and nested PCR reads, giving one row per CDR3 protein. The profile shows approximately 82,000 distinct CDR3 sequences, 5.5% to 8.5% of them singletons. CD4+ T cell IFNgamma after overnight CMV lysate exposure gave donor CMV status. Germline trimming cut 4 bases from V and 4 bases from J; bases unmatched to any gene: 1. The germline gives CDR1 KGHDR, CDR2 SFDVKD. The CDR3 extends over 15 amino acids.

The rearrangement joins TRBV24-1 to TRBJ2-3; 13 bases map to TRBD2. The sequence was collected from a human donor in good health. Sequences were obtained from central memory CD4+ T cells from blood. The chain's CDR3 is CATSETSGRADTQYF. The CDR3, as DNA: TGTGCCACCAGTGAAACTAGCGGGAGGGCAGATACGCAGTATTTT.